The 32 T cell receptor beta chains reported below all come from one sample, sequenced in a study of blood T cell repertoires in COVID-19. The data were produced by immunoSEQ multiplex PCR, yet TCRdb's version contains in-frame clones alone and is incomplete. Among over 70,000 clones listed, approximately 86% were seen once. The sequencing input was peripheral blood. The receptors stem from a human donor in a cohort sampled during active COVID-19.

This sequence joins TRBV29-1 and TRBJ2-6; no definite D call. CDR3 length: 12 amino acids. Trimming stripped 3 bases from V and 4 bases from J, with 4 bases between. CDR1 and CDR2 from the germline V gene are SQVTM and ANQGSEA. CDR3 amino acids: CSVDGGANVLTF. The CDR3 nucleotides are TGCAGCGTTGATGGCGGGGCCAACGTCCTGACTTTC. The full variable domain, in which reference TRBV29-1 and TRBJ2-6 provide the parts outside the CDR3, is SAVISQKPSRDICQRGTSLTIQCQVDSQVTMMFWYRQQPGQSLTLIATANQGSEATYESGFVIDKFPISRPNLTFSTLTVSNMSPEDSSIYLCSVDGGANVLTFGAGSRLTVL.

Here the CDR3 reads CASSQVIAGDLTGELFF. As DNA, the CDR3 is TGTGCCAGCAGCCAAGTGATAGCGGGGGACCTCACCGGGGAGCTGTTTTTT. The chain couples TRBV3-1 (or the pseudogene TRBV3-2) to TRBJ2-2, with 9 bases lining up with TRBD2. CDR3 size: 17 residues. In germline, CDR1 is LGHDT, CDR2 YNNKEL (reference sequence). J gave up 4 bases and V 1 base, and 7 bases lay outside the gene matches.

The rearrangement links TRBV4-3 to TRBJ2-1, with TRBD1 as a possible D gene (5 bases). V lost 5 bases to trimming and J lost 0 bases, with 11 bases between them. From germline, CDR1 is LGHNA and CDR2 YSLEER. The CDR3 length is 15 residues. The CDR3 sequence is CASSKTGSSYNEQFF. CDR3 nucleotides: TGCGCCAGCAGCAAAACAGGTAGCTCCTACAATGAGCAGTTCTTC.

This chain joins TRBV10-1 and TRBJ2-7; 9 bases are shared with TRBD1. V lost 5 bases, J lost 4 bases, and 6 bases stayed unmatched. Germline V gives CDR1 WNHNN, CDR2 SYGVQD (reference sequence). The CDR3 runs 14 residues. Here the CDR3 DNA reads TGCGCCAGCAGTCCGGGACAGGGTCCTTACGAGCAGTACTTC. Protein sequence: CASSPGQGPYEQYF.

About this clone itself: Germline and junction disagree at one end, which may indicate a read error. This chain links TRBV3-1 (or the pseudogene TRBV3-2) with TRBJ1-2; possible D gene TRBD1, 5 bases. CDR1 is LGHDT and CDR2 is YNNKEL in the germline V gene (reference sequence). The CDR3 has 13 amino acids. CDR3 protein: CASSQDLKGLSYF. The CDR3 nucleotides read TGTGCCAGCAGCCAAGATCTGAAGGGGCTATCCTACTTC.

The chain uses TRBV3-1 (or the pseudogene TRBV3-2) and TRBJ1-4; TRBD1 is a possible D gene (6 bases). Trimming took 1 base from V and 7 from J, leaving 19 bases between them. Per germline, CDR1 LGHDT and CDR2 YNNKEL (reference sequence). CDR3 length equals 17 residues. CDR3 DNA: TGTGCCAGCAGCCAAGTGATGTTGGGACACTCGAGTGAAAAACTGTTTTTT. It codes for CASSQVMLGHSSEKLFF.

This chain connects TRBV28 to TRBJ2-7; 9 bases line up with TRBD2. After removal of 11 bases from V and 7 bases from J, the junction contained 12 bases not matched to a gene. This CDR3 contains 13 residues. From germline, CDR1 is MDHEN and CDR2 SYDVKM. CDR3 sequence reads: CASHLAGMKEQYF. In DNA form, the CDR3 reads TGTGCCTCCCACCTAGCGGGGATGAAAGAGCAGTACTTC.

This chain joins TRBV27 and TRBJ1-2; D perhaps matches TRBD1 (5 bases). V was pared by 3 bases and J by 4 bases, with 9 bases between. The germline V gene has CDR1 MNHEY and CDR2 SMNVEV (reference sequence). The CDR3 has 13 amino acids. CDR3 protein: CASSLAGSYGYTF. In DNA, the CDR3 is TGTGCCAGCAGTTTGGCAGGGTCCTATGGCTACACCTTC.

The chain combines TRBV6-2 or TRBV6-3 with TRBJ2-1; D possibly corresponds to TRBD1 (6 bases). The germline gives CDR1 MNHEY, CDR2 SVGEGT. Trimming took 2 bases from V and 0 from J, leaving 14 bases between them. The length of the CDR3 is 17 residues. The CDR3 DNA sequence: TGTGCCAGCAGTTACAATATGGGGGCCCTCTCCTACAATGAGCAGTTCTTC. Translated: CASSYNMGALSYNEQFF.

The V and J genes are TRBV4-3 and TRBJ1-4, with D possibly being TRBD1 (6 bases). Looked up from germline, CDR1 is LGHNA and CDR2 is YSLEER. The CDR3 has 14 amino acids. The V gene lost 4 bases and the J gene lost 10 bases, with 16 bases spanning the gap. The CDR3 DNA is TGCGCCAGCAGCCGACAGGACAGCGGAGGAAAACTGTTTTTT. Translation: CASSRQDSGGKLFF.

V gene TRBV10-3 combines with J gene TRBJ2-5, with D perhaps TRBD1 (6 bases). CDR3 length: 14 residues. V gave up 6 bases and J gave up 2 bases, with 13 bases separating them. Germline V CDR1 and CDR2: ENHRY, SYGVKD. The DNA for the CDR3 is TGTGCCATCAGGCAACAGGGAGTACAAGAGACCCAGTACTTC. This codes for CAIRQQGVQETQYF.

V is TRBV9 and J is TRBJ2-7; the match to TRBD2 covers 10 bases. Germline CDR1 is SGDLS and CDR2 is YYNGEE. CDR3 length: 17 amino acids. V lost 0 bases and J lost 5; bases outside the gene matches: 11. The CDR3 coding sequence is TGTGCCAGCAGCGTAGCTACGTGGGCTAGCGGGAGCGACGAGCAGTACTTC. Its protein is CASSVATWASGSDEQYF.

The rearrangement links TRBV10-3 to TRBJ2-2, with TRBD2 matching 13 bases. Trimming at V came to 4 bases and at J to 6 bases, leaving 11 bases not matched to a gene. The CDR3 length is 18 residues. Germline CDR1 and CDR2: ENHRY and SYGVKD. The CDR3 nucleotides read TGTGCCATCAGTGCCGAACTAGCGGGAGGGCAATCACCCGGGGAGCTGTTTTTT. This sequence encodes CAISAELAGGQSPGELFF.

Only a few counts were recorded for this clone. The DNA of the CDR3 is TGTGCCAGTACTAAATACCGGGACAGGGGTAACACTGAAGCTTTCTTT. It translates to CASTKYRDRGNTEAFF. The genes are TRBV19 and TRBJ1-1; 10 bases agree with TRBD1. V was clipped by 7 bases and J by 2 bases; unmatched bases: 10. CDR3 size: 16 residues. Germline V gives CDR1 LNHDA, CDR2 SQIVND (reference sequence).

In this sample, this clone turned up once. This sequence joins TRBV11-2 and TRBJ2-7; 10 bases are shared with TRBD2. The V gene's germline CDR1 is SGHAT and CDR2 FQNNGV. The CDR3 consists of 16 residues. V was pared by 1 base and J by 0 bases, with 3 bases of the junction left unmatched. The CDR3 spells CASSLVTSGNSYEQYF. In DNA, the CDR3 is TGTGCCAGCAGCTTAGTTACTAGCGGGAACTCCTACGAGCAGTACTTC.

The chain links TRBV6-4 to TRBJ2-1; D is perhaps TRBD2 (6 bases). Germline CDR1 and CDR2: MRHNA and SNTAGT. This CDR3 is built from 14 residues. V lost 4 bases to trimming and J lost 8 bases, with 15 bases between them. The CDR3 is CASSVQWGVHEQFF. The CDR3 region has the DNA TGTGCCAGCAGTGTACAATGGGGGGTCCATGAGCAGTTCTTC.

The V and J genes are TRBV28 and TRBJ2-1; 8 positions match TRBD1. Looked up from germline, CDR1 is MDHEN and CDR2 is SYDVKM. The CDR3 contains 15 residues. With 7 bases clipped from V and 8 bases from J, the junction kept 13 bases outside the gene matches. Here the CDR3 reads CASTQVGQGADEQFF. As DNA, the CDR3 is TGTGCCAGCACCCAGGTCGGGCAGGGGGCCGATGAGCAGTTCTTC.

The CDR3 region is CASSLSAGGRSDTQYF. DNA for the CDR3: TGTGCCAGCAGCTTGTCTGCGGGGGGGAGATCAGATACGCAGTATTTT. The chain has TRBV5-5 and TRBJ2-3; TRBD2 matches at 9 bases. V shed 1 base, J shed 4 bases, and the junction held 7 bases outside the gene matches. The CDR3 has 16 residues. Germline V gives CDR1 SGHKS, CDR2 YYEKEE (reference sequence).

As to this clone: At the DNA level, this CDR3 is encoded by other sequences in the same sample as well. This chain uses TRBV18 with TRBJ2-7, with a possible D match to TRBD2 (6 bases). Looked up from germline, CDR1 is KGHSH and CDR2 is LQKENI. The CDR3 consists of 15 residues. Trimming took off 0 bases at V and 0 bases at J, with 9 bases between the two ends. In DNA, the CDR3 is TGTGCCAGCTCACCACCGTCCGGGAGCTCCTACGAGCAGTACTTC. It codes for CASSPPSGSSYEQYF.

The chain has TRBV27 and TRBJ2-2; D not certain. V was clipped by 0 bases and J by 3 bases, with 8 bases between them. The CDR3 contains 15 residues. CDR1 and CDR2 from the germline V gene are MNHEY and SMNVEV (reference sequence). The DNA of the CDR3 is TGTGCCAGCAGTTTATCTGGCTCTTACACCGGGGAGCTGTTTTTT. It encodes CASSLSGSYTGELFF.

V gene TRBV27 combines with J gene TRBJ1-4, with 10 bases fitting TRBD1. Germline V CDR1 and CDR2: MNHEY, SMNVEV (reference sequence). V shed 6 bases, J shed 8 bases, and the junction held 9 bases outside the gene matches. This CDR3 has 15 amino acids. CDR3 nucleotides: TGTGCCAGCAGCCAAACGACAGGGGGCCACGAAAAACTGTTTTTT. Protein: CASSQTTGGHEKLFF.

The CDR3 protein is CASSYARTGANQPQHF. As DNA, the CDR3 is TGTGCCAGCAGTTACGCCAGGACAGGGGCCAATCAGCCCCAGCATTTT. The J gene is TRBJ1-5, the V gene TRBV6-2 or TRBV6-3; 9 nucleotides line up with TRBD1. The CDR3 totals 16 residues. Trimming removed 2 bases from V and 3 bases from J; junction bases left unmatched: 5. Germline V CDR1 and CDR2: MNHEY, SVGEGT.

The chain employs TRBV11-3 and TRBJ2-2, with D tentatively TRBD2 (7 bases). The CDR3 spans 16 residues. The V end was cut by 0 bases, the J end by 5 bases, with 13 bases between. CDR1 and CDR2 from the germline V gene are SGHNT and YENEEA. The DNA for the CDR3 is TGTGCCAGCAGCTTAGATGCGGGGGCAGTGACCGGGGAGCTGTTTTTT. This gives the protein CASSLDAGAVTGELFF.

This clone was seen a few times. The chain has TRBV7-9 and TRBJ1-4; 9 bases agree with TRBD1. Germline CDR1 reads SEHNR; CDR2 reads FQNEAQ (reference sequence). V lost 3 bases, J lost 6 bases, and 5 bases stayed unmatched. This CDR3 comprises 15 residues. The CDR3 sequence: CASSFYRDRDEKLFF. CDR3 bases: TGTGCCAGCAGCTTCTATAGGGACAGGGATGAAAAACTGTTTTTT.

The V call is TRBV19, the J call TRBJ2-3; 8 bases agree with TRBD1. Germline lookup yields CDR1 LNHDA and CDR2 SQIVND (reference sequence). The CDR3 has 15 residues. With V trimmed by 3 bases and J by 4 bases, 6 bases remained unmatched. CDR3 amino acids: CASSIGDRYADTQYF. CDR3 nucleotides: TGTGCCAGTAGTATCGGGGACAGGTACGCAGATACGCAGTATTTT. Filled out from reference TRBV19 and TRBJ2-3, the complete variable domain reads DGGITQSPKYLFRKEGQNVTLSCEQNLNHDAMYWYRQDPGQGLRLIYYSQIVNDFQKGDIAEGYSVSREKKESFPLTVTSAQKNPTAFYLCASSIGDRYADTQYFGPGTRLTVL.

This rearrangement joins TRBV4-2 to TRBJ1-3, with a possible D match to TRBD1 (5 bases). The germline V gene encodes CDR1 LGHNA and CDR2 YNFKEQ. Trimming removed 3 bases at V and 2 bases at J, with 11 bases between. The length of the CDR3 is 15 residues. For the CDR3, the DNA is TGTGCCAGCAGCCAGATAGGGGATCCTGGAAACACCATATATTTT. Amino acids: CASSQIGDPGNTIYF.

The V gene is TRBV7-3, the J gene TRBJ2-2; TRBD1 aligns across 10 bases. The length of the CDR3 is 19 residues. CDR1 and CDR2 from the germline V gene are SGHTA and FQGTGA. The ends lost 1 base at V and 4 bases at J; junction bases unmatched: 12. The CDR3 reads CASSLNWRAGQGVTGELFF. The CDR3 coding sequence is TGTGCCAGCAGCTTAAATTGGAGGGCCGGACAGGGGGTCACCGGGGAGCTGTTTTTT.

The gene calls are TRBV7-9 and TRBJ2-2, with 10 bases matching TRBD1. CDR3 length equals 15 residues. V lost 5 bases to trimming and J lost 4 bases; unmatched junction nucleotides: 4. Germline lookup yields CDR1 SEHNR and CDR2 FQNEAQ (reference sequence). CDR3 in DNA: TGTGCCAGCAGCAAAGGGACAGGGGCCACCGGGGAGCTGTTTTTT. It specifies CASSKGTGATGELFF.

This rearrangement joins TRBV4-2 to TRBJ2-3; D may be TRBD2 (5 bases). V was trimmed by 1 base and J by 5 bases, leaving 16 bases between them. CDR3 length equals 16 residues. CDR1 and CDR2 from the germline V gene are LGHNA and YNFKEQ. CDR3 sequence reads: CASSQASSPGRDTQYF. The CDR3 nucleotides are TGTGCCAGCAGCCAAGCTTCTAGCCCCGGCAGAGATACGCAGTATTTT.

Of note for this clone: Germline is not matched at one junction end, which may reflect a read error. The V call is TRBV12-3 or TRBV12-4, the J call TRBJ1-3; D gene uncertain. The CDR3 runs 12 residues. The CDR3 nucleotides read TGTGCCGGCAGGAGCTCTGGAAACACCATATATTTT. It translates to CAGRSSGNTIYF.

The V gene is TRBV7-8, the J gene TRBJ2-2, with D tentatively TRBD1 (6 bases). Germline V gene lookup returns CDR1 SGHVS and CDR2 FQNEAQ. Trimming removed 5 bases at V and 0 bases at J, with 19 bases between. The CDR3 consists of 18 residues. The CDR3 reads CASSPSGNRAANTGELFF. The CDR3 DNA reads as TGTGCCAGCAGCCCGTCTGGGAACAGGGCTGCGAACACCGGGGAGCTGTTTTTT.

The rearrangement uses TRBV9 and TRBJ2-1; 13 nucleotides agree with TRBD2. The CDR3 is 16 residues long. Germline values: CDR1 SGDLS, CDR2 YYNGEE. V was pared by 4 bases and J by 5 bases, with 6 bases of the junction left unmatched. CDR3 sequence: CASSMWTSGSNNEQFF. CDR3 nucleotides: TGTGCCAGCAGCATGTGGACTAGCGGGAGTAACAATGAGCAGTTCTTC.